This record looks at one T cell receptor beta chain sequence and its context. This clonotype came up many times. Its antigen is still unknown. It has no much larger one-base neighbor in the sample; base qualities were not kept. Trimming removed 5 bases from V and 1 base from J; the gene matches leave 6 bases unexplained. Its CDR3 holds 14 amino acids, cysteine through phenylalanine. Of the read, only the CDR3 DNA is kept; its 42 bases are in frame from base 1. Taken from the germline V gene (reference sequence), the CDR1 and CDR2 loops are DFQATT and SNEGSKA. Library prep was done by RT-PCR. Sequencing took place on an Illumina HiSeq 2500. TCRdb redid the processing of the public reads, applying fastp at Q25 and MiXCR, and retained in-frame beta chains. Each CDR3 protein appears once, grouped with its most common genes and DNA. For this sample there are about 610,000 distinct CDR3 sequences; roughly 15% appear just once. The ten largest clonotypes hold roughly 10% of the sample.

This sample was included in a study of response to subunit inactivated influenza vaccine listed by TCRdb under 2018. For the study in its entirety: Deep quantitative T cell receptor repertoire profiling was used in the study to track responses to a trivalent subunit inactivated influenza vaccine. General conclusions and limits of the study: The authors suggested that each seasonal influenza vaccination may recruit only a limited number of new T cells.

The sequence links TRBV20-1 to TRBJ1-1, and 8 junction bases match TRBD1. Source: PBMCs from blood, taken 11 to 12 days after vaccination. This clonotype originated in a man in his forties or fifties who received an inactivated influenza vaccine. Donor details come from another sample of the same person, matched by shared clones. The CDR3 in this case is CSAVSGTGNTEAFF. The DNA reads TGCAGTGCTGTCTCCGGGACAGGGAACACTGAAGCTTTCTTT.